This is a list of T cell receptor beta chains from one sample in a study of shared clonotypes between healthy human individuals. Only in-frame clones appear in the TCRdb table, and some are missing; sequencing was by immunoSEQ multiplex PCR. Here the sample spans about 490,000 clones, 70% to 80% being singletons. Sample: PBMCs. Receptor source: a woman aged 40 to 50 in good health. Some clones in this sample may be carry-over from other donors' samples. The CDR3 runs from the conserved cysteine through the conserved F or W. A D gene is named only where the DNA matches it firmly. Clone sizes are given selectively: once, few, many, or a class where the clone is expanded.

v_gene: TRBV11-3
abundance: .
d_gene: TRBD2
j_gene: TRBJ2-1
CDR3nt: TGTGCCAGCAGCTCAGGGACTAGCGGGAGGAGATATGAGCAGTTCTTC
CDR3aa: CASSSGTSGRRYEQFF

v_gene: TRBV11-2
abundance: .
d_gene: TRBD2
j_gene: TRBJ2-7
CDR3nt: TGTGCCAGCAGCAATAGATGGGCGGGGGGGGCCGAGCAGTACTTC
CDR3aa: CASSNRWAGGAEQYF

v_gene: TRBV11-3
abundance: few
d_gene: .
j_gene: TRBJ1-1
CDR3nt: TGTGCCAGCAGCTTAGATCAGGGCACTGAAGCTTTCTTT
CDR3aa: CASSLDQGTEAFF

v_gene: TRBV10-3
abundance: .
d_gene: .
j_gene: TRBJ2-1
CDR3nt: TGTGCCATCAGGGGATTCGGAGCGGACTACAATGAGCAGTTCTTC
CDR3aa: CAIRGFGADYNEQFF

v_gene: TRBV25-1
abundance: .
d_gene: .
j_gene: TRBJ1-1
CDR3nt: TGTGCCAGCAGTGGTGGGGGGGATGGGCACACTGAAGCTTTCTTT
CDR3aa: CASSGGGDGHTEAFF

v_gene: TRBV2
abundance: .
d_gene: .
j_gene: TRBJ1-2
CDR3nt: TGTGCCAGCACCCAGGAGGGCCGGTATGGCTACACCTTC
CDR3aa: CASTQEGRYGYTF

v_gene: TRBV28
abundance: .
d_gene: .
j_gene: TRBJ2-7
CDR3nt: TGTGCCAGCAGTTCGGCAGGGGAAGTGTCCGCTAAAGGGCAGTACTTC
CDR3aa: CASSSAGEVSAKGQYF

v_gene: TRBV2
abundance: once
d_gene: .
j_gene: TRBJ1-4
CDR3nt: TGTGCCAGCAGTGAGGGACCAGACGATGAAAAACTGTTTTTT
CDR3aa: CASSEGPDDEKLFF

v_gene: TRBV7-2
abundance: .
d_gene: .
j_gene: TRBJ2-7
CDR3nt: TGTGCCAGCAGTACTAGGGGCCTTGGAGAAGGTCGGCCCTACGAGCAGTACTTC
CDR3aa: CASSTRGLGEGRPYEQYF

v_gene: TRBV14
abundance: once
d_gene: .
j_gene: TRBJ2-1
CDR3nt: TGTGCCAGCAGCCAGCCCTATCCAACCCAGAATGAGCAGTTCTTC
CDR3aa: CASSQPYPTQNEQFF

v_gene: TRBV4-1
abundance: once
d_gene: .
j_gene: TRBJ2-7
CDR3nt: TGCGCCAGCAGCCCTAGCGTCACAAGCTCCTACGAGCAGTACTTC
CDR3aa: CASSPSVTSSYEQYF

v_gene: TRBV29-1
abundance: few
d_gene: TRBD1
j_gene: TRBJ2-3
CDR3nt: TGCAGCGTTGAGAGGGACAGGGACACGAATACGCAGTATTTT
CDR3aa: CSVERDRDTNTQYF

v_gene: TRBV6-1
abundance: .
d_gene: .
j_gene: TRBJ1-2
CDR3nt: TGTGCCAGCAGTGAACTTACAGGGTCCTATGGCTACACCTTC
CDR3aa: CASSELTGSYGYTF

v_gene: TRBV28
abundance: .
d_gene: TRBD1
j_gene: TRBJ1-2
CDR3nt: TGTGCCAGCAGTTTAGGGACAGGGGCGTGGAGAGGCTACACCTTC
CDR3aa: CASSLGTGAWRGYTF

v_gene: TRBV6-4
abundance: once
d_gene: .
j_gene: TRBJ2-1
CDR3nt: TGTGCCAGCAGGCTCTTTTCAGAGCCTTACAATGAGCAGTTCTTC
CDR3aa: CASRLFSEPYNEQFF

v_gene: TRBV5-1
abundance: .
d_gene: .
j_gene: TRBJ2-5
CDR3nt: TGCGCCAGCAGCATGGAGCAAGAGACCCAGTACTTC
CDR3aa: CASSMEQETQYF

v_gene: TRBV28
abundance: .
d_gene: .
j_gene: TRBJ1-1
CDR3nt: TGTGCCAGCAGTTTGACGGACAGCCTGAACACTGAAGCTTTCTTT
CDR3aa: CASSLTDSLNTEAFF

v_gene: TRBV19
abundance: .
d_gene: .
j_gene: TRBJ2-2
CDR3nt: TGTGCCAGTAGTATCTCATCCCAGGAGGGGCTGTTTTTT
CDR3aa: CASSISSQEGLFF

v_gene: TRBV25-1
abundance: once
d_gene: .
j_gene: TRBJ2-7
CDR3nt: TGTGCCAGCAGCCAGGGGGGCGAGCAGTACTTC
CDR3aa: CASSQGGEQYF

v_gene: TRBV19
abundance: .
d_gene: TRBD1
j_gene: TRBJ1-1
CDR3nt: TGTGCCAGTATCGTGAACAGGGGTTATACTGAAGCTTTCTTT
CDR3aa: CASIVNRGYTEAFF

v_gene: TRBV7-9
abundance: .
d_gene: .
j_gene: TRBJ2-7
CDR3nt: TGTGCCAGCAGCTCCATTATGCAAGGATACGAGCAGTACTTC
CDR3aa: CASSSIMQGYEQYF

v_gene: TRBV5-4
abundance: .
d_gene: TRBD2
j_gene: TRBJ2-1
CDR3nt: TGTGCCAGCAGCCGGTCCGGGACTAGCGGGAGGGCCTCTGAGCAGTTCTTC
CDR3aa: CASSRSGTSGRASEQFF

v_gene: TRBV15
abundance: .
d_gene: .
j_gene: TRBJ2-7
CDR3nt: TGTGCCACCAGCAGAGATTCTGGGTGGCAGTACTTC
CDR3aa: CATSRDSGWQYF

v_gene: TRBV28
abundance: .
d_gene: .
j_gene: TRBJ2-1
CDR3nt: TGTGCCAGCCGGGGGAGCTCCTACAATGAGCAGTTCTTC
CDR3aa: CASRGSSYNEQFF

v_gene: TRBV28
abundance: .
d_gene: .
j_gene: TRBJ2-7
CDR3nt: TGTGCCAGCAGCCATCCACCCTACGAGCAGTACTTC
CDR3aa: CASSHPPYEQYF

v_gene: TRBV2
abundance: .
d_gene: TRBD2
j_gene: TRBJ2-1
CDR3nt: TGTGCCAGCAGTGAAAGACTAGCGGGACCCTCTAAATCCTACAATGAGCAGTTCTTC
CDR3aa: CASSERLAGPSKSYNEQFF

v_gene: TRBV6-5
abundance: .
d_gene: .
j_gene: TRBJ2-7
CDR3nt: TGTGCCAGCAGTTACGTTGTCGGGGGCAACGAGCAGTACTTC
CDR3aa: CASSYVVGGNEQYF

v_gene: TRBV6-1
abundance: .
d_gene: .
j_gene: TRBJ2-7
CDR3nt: TGTGCCAGCAGACCCTTGCGGGACAAACTTTACGAGCAGTACTTC
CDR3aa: CASRPLRDKLYEQYF

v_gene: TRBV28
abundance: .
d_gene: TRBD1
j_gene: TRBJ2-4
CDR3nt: TGTGCCAGCAGTACCCCACGAGACAGGGGGAACATTCAGTACTTC
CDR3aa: CASSTPRDRGNIQYF

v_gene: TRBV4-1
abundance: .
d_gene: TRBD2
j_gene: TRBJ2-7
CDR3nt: TGCGCCAGCAGCCACCGGGGGGAGGCCTACGAGCAGTACTTC
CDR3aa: CASSHRGEAYEQYF

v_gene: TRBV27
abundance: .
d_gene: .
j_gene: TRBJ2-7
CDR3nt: TGTGCCAGCAGTTCGACAGACACTTACGAGCAGTACTTC
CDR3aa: CASSSTDTYEQYF

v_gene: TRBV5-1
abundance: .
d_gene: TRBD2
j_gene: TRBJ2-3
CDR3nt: TGCGCCAGCAGCTTTTCGGGGGGAGGGACAGATACGCAGTATTTT
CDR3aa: CASSFSGGGTDTQYF

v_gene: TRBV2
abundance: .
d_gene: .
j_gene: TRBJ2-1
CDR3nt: TGTGCCAGCAGTGAATTGTGGTACAATGAGCAGTTCTTC
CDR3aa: CASSELWYNEQFF

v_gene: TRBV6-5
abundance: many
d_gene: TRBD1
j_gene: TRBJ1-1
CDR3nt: TGTGCCAGCAGTTACAACAGGGGGCTTAACACTGAAGCTTTCTTT
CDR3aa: CASSYNRGLNTEAFF

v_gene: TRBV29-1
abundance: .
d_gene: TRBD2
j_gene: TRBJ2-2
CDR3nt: TGCAGCGCAGGACTAGCGGGAGGGCCGTACACCGGGGAGCTGTTTTTT
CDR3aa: CSAGLAGGPYTGELFF

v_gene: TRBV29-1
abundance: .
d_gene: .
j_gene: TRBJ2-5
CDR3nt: TGCAGCGTCGGGAACAGGATGTACCAAGAGACCCAGTACTTC
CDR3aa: CSVGNRMYQETQYF

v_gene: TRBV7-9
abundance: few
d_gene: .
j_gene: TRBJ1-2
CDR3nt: TGTGCCAGCAGCTTAAGGGTGGATACTAACTATGGCTACACCTTC
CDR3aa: CASSLRVDTNYGYTF

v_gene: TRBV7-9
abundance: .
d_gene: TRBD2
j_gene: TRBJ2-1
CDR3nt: TGTGCCAGCAGCCCCGGACTAGTCTACAATGAGCAGTTCTTC
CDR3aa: CASSPGLVYNEQFF

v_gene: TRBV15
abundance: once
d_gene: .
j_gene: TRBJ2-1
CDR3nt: TGTGCCACCAGCAGAGATTGGCCTTATTTGGACAATGAGCAGTTCTTC
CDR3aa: CATSRDWPYLDNEQFF

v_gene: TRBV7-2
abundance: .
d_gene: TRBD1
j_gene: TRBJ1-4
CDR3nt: TGTGCCAGCAGCTTCGCCGGGACAGGGGATGAAAAACTGTTTTTT
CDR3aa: CASSFAGTGDEKLFF

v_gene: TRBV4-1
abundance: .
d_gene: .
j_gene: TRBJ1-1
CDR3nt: TGCGCCAGCAGCCAAGGAAGGCCGAACACTGAAGCTTTCTTT
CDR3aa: CASSQGRPNTEAFF

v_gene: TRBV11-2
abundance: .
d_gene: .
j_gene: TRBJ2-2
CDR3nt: TGTGCCAGCAGCTTAAGGGGCAGGGTTAACACCGGGGAGCTGTTTTTT
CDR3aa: CASSLRGRVNTGELFF

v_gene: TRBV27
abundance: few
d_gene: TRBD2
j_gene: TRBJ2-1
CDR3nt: TGTGCCAGCAGTTTAGGGGGGACTAAGGTCTTC
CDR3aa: CASSLGGTKVF

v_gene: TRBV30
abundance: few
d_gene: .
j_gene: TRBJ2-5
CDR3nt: TGTGCCCAAAATACCAGTCGACTGAACCAAGAGACCCAGTACTTC
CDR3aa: CAQNTSRLNQETQYF

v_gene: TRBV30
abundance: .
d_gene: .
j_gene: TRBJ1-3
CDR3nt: TGTGCCTGGGCGCTCCGTAGGTTCTCTGGAAACACCATATATTTT
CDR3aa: CAWALRRFSGNTIYF

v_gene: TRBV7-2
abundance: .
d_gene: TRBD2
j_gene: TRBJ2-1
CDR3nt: TGTGCCAGCAGCTTAAGGACTAGCGGGAGTGCGGTTGAGCAGTTCTTC
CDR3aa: CASSLRTSGSAVEQFF

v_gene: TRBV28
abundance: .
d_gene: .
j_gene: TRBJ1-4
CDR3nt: TGTGCCAGCAGTTTAGTGGGTATCGGGGAAAAACTGTTTTTT
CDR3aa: CASSLVGIGEKLFF

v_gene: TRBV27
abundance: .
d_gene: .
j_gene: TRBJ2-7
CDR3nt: TGTGCCAGCAGTTTATCTGGGGGCGGCTACGAGCAGTACTTC
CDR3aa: CASSLSGGGYEQYF

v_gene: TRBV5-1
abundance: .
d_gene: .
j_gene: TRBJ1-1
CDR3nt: TGCGCCAGCAGCTTGTCGGGGGAGGAGGCTGAAGCTTTCTTT
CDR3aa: CASSLSGEEAEAFF

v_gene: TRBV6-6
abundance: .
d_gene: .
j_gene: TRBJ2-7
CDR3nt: TGTGCCAGCAGTGGGGGTCTCCGGGAGCAGTACTTC
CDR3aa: CASSGGLREQYF

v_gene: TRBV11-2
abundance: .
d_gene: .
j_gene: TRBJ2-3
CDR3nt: TGTGCCAGCAGCTTAGATCCAGGCAGCACAGATACGCAGTATTTT
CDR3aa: CASSLDPGSTDTQYF

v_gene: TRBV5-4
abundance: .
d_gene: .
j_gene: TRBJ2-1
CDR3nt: TGTGCCAGCAGCTTGTGGCAGGGGCACAATGAGCAGTTCTTC
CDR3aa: CASSLWQGHNEQFF

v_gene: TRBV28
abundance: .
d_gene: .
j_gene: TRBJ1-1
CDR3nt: TGTGCCAGCAGTTTACGAGGTGGCACTGAAGCTTTCTTT
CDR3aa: CASSLRGGTEAFF

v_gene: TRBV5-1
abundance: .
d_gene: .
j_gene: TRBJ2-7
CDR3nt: TGCGCCAGCAGCTTGGAACACACCTACGAGCAGTACTTC
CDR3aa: CASSLEHTYEQYF

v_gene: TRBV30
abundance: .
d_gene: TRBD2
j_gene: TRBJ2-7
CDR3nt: TGTGCCTGGAGTGTACGACTAGCGGGATACTACGAGCAGTACTTC
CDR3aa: CAWSVRLAGYYEQYF

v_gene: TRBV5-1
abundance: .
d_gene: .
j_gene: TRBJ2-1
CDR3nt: TGCGCCAGCAGCTTGGCCCCGAGAGTTGGGTACAATGAGCAGTTCTTC
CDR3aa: CASSLAPRVGYNEQFF

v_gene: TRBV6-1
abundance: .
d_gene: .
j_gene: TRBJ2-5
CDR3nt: TGTGCCAGTACCGCCTCGTGGGGTCCAGAGACCCAGTACTTC
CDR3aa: CASTASWGPETQYF